One sample yielded the 20 T cell receptor beta chains listed below, sequenced in a study of T cells in Graves' hyperthyroidism and ophthalmopathy. Using RNA transcripts as the source, TCR beta CDR3 regions were amplified. The TCR CDR3 first-round RT-PCR relied on the HTBI primer set. TCRdb re-derived calls from the multiplex PCR reads in MiXCR, one entry per CDR3 protein. The sample yields about 400,000 distinct CDR3 sequences, more than 15% seen once. The source material was blood. The receptor set was obtained from a woman aged 18-35 years with Graves' hyperthyroidism that later progressed to Graves' ophthalmopathy.

This clonotype was observed a few times. This rearrangement joins TRBV29-1 to TRBJ2-1, with 10 bases that match TRBD2. CDR3 length equals 14 residues. In germline, CDR1 is SQVTM, CDR2 ANQGSEA. V was clipped by 3 bases and J by 12 bases; unmatched bases: 11. CDR3 region: CSVEITSGTAGQFF. The CDR3 DNA is TGCAGCGTTGAGATCACTAGCGGGACAGCCGGGCAGTTCTTC.

This chain connects TRBV11-2 to TRBJ1-3; D possibly corresponds to TRBD1 (5 bases). The CDR3 has 14 amino acids. Germline V gene sequence: CDR1 SGHAT, CDR2 FQNNGV. V was shortened by 6 bases and J by 4 bases, with 13 bases between the two germline ends. CDR3 nucleotides: TGTGCCAGCAGGGGGTCGGGGCCCGGAAACACCATATATTTT. It specifies CASRGSGPGNTIYF. The full variable domain, with the rest looked up from reference TRBV11-2 and TRBJ1-3, is EAGVAQSPRYKIIEKRQSVAFWCNPISGHATLYWYQQILGQGPKLLIQFQNNGVVDDSQLPKDRFSAERLKGVDSTLKIQPAKLEDSAVYLCASRGSGPGNTIYFGEGSWLTVV.

This clonotype occurred many times. The chain has TRBV27 and TRBJ2-7; 8 bases map to TRBD2. The CDR3 spans 20 residues. Germline CDR1 reads MNHEY; CDR2 reads SMNVEV (reference sequence). Trimming cost V 2 bases and J 2 bases; bases outside gene matches: 20. The CDR3 protein is CASSLRRRGFLAGIPYEQYF. The CDR3 DNA reads TGTGCCAGCAGTTTACGGCGTAGGGGGTTTCTAGCGGGTATCCCCTACGAGCAGTACTTC.

This clonotype was picked up many times. The chain recombines TRBV28 with TRBJ2-7; a possible D gene is TRBD1 (7 bases). CDR1 and CDR2 from the germline V gene are MDHEN and SYDVKM. This CDR3 comprises 16 residues. V gave up 4 bases and J gave up 0 bases, with 16 bases separating them. The CDR3 sequence is CASSYVEGAPSYEQYF. The CDR3 DNA follows: TGTGCCAGCAGTTACGTGGAGGGGGCCCCCTCCTACGAGCAGTACTTC.

This clonotype was found many times. This chain links TRBV2 with TRBJ2-2; 7 bases map to TRBD2. Trimming cost V 4 bases and J 5 bases; bases outside gene matches: 7. The CDR3 is 15 amino acids. Germline V CDR1 and CDR2: SNHLY, FYNNEI. The CDR3 coding sequence is TGTGCCAGCAGTGTTAGGCTAGCGGAGACCGGGGAGCTGTTTTTT. Translated, it gives CASSVRLAETGELFF. The entire variable domain, with the rest obtained from reference TRBV2 and TRBJ2-2, is as follows: EPEVTQTPSHQVTQMGQEVILRCVPISNHLYFYWYRQILGQKVEFLVSFYNNEISEKSEIFDDQFSVERPDGSNFTLKIRSTKLEDSAMYFCASSVRLAETGELFFGEGSRLTVL.

This clonotype occurred a few times. J is TRBJ2-3 and V is TRBV20-1, with 8 nucleotides matching TRBD1. This CDR3 is built from 15 residues. Germline CDR1 DFQATT, CDR2 SNEGSKA (reference sequence). V gave up 4 bases and J gave up 2 bases; unmatched junction bases: 8. For the CDR3, the DNA is TGCAGTGCTAATGAGGACAGGGTCAACACAGATACGCAGTATTTT. This sequence encodes CSANEDRVNTDTQYF.

The gene calls are TRBV11-1 and TRBJ2-3; 10 bases agree with TRBD2. This CDR3 contains 17 residues. The trim removed 2 bases at V and 4 bases at J, leaving 9 bases unmatched. CDR1 is SGHAT, CDR2 FQDESV, per germline (reference sequence). The CDR3: CASSLRTGTSVPDTQYF. In nucleotides, the CDR3 is TGTGCCAGCAGCTTAAGGACCGGGACTAGCGTTCCAGATACGCAGTATTTT.

This clonotype was counted ten times or more. The CDR3 coding sequence is TGTGCCAGCAGTACAGGCGGGCCCTACAATGAGCAGTTCTTC. This translates into CASSTGGPYNEQFF. The chain recombines TRBV27 with TRBJ2-1, with D perhaps given as TRBD1 or TRBD2 (5 bases each). There are 14 residues in the CDR3. Germline values: CDR1 MNHEY, CDR2 SMNVEV (reference sequence). V was shortened by 5 bases and J by 2 bases, with 10 bases between the two germline ends.

J is TRBJ2-7 and V is TRBV27; possibly TRBD1 for D (7 bases). The CDR3 covers 14 residues. The ends were cut back, 6 bases at V and 6 bases at J, with 18 bases in the middle. CDR1 MNHEY and CDR2 SMNVEV come from the germline V gene (reference sequence). In DNA form, the CDR3 reads TGTGCCAGCAGGCGCGGGACAGTGGTTTTCGAGCAGTACTTC. Its translation is CASRRGTVVFEQYF.

This clonotype was recorded once. The chain employs TRBV12-3 or TRBV12-4 and TRBJ2-3; 9 bases align to TRBD2. CDR3 length: 13 amino acids. With V trimmed by 6 bases and J by 5 bases, 3 bases remained unmatched. Written as DNA, the CDR3 is TGTGCCAGCAGACCACTAGCGGGAGATACGCAGTATTTT. It encodes CASRPLAGDTQYF.

The sample holds many counts of this clonotype. The chain employs TRBV28 and TRBJ2-7, with 14 nucleotides matching TRBD2. This CDR3 has 18 residues. Germline loops: CDR1 MDHEN, CDR2 SYDVKM. V was pared by 6 bases and J by 2 bases, with 12 bases of the junction left unmatched. The CDR3 loop reads CASRSGGLAGVRAYEQYF. The CDR3 DNA reads as TGTGCCAGCAGATCGGGGGGACTAGCGGGAGTCAGGGCCTACGAGCAGTACTTC.

This clonotype has a count of ten or more. The chain combines TRBV28 with TRBJ2-6, with a possible D match to TRBD2 (5 bases). CDR3 length: 22 amino acids. Germline V CDR1 and CDR2: MDHEN, SYDVKM. Trimming removed 6 bases from V and 2 bases from J, with 32 bases in between. DNA for the CDR3: TGTGCCAGCAGGAGGTTCCCGGCTCTAGGCGGGTGGTCCAGTACTGGGGCCAACGTCCTGACTTTC. Amino acid sequence: CASRRFPALGGWSSTGANVLTF.

This clonotype was counted at least ten times. The chain links TRBV18 to TRBJ2-1, with D possibly matching TRBD1 (6 bases). V lost 2 bases and J 1 base, leaving 9 bases between the germline ends. The CDR3 extends over 15 amino acids. The germline V gene has CDR1 KGHSH and CDR2 LQKENI. In DNA form, the CDR3 reads TGTGCCAGCTCACCATTCGGGACATCCTACAATGAGCAGTTCTTC. It encodes CASSPFGTSYNEQFF. Full variable domain (outside the CDR3, taken from reference TRBV18 and TRBJ2-1): NAGVMQNPRHLVRRRGQEARLRCSPMKGHSHVYWYRQLPEEGLKFMVYLQKENIIDESGMPKERFSAEFPKEGPSILRIQQVVRGDSAAYFCASSPFGTSYNEQFFGPGTRLTVL.

This clonotype was observed a handful of times. V usage is TRBV20-1 and J usage is TRBJ2-4; D might be TRBD1 (7 bases). CDR3 size: 12 residues. Germline CDR1 reads DFQATT; CDR2 reads SNEGSKA (reference sequence). V was shortened by 5 bases and J by 5 bases, with 10 bases between the two germline ends. CDR3 residues: CSASRGENIQYF. CDR3 sequence (DNA): TGCAGTGCTTCCAGGGGGGAAAACATTCAGTACTTC.

This clonotype turned up a few times. This chain connects TRBV7-9 to TRBJ2-1; D is uncertain. CDR1 and CDR2 (germline): SEHNR, FQNEAQ (reference sequence). This CDR3 spans 15 amino acids. The V and J ends lost 4 bases and 7 bases respectively, with 17 bases between them. CDR3 in amino acids: CASSSDLGRRNEQFF. The CDR3 DNA reads TGTGCCAGCAGCTCAGACTTGGGCAGGCGGAATGAGCAGTTCTTC.

This clonotype was seen a few times. V is TRBV6-1 and J is TRBJ1-2; 7 nucleotides agree with TRBD1. Germline values: CDR1 MNHNS, CDR2 SASEGT. The CDR3 is made up of 15 amino acids. V shed 4 bases, J shed 2 bases, and the junction held 7 bases outside the gene matches. This chain's CDR3 is CASSGGQSRNYGYTF. Here the CDR3 DNA reads TGTGCCAGCAGTGGGGGACAGAGCCGAAACTATGGCTACACCTTC.

This clonotype came up many times. V gene TRBV11-2 combines with J gene TRBJ2-7; 8 bases are shared with TRBD2. CDR1 and CDR2 (germline): SGHAT, FQNNGV. The trim removed 6 bases at V and 1 base at J, leaving 8 bases unmatched. The CDR3 covers 15 residues. CDR3 bases: TGTGCCAGCAGATCGGGGGGGACCAATTCCTACGAGCAGTACTTC. The encoded protein is CASRSGGTNSYEQYF.

This clonotype was counted at least ten times. The chain recombines TRBV12-3 or TRBV12-4 with TRBJ2-7, with D hard to call. CDR3 size: 13 residues. Deletions cut 1 base from V and 5 bases from J, with 9 bases between. The CDR3, as DNA: TGTGCCAGCAGTTTAGGTGAGACCCACGAGCAGTACTTC. It specifies CASSLGETHEQYF.

This clonotype was recorded a few times. The J gene is TRBJ2-1, the V gene TRBV15, with a weak D call TRBD2 (6 bases). There are 16 residues in the CDR3. From germline, CDR1 is LNHNV and CDR2 YYDKDF (reference sequence). The V end was cut by 0 bases, the J end by 0 bases, with 9 bases between. In DNA, the CDR3 is TGTGCCACCAGCAGAGATTCCGGGAGCTCCTACAATGAGCAGTTCTTC. Translated: CATSRDSGSSYNEQFF.

At least ten counts were recorded for this clonotype. J is TRBJ2-7 and V is TRBV4-1; 7 positions match TRBD2. The CDR3 extends over 15 amino acids. Germline assignment: CDR1 MGHRA and CDR2 YSYEKL. With V trimmed by 6 bases and J by 4 bases, 12 bases remained unmatched. The CDR3, as DNA: TGCGCCAGCAGTCTTGCTGGGGAGGGAGGTTACGAGCAGTACTTC. Amino acids: CASSLAGEGGYEQYF.